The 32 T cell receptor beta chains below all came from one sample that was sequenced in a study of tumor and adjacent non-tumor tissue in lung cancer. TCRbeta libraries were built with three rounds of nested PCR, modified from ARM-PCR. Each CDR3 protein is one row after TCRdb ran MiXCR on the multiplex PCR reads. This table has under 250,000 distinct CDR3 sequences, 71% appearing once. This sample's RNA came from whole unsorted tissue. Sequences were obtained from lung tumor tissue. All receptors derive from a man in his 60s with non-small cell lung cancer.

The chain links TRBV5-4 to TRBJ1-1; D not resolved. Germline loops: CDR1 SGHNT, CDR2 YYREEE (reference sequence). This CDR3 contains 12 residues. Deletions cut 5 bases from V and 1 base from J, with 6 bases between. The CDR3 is CASSLQNTEAFF. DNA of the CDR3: TGTGCCAGCAGTTTACAGAACACTGAAGCTTTCTTT.

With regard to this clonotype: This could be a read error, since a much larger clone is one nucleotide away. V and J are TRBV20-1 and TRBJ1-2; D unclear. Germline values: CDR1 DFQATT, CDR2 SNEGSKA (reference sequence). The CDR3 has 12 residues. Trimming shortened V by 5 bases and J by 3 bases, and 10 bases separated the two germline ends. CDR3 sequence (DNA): TGCAGTGCTGTCGACAACTACTATGGCTACACCTTC. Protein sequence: CSAVDNYYGYTF.

The CDR3 sequence is CAWSRPGAIPGNTIYF. CDR3 nucleotides: TGTGCCTGGAGTCGGCCGGGGGCCATCCCTGGAAACACCATATATTTT. V is TRBV30 and J is TRBJ1-3, with D possibly being TRBD1 (6 bases). The V gene's germline CDR1 is GTSNPN and CDR2 SVGIG (reference sequence). V was trimmed by 2 bases and J by 2 bases, leaving 16 bases between them. The CDR3 length is 16 residues. The complete variable domain, with remaining parts taken from reference TRBV30 and TRBJ1-3, reads SQTIHQWPATLVQPVGSPLSLECTVEGTSNPNLYWYRQAAGRGLQLLFYSVGIGQISSEVPQNLSASRPQDRQFILSSKKLLLSDSGFYLCAWSRPGAIPGNTIYFGEGSWLTVV.

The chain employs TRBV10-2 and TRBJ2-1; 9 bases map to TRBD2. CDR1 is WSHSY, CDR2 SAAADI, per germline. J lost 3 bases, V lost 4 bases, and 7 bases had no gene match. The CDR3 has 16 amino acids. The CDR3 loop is CASSVLAGLYYNEQFF. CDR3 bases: TGCGCCAGCAGTGTACTAGCGGGTCTCTACTACAATGAGCAGTTCTTC.

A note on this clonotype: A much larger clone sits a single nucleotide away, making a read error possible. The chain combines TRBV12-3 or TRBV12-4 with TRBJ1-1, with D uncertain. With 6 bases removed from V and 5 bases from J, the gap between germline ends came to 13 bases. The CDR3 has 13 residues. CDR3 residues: CASSPNQVTEAFF. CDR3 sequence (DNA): TGTGCCAGCAGCCCAAATCAGGTGACTGAAGCTTTCTTT.

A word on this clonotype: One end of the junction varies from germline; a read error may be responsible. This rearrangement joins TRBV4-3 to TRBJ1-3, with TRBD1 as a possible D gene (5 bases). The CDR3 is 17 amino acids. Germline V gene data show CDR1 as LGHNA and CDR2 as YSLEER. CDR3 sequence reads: CASSLRRRQSPGNTIYF. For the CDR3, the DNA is TGTGCCAGCAGCCTTAGGAGGAGACAGAGCCCTGGAAACACCATATATTTT.

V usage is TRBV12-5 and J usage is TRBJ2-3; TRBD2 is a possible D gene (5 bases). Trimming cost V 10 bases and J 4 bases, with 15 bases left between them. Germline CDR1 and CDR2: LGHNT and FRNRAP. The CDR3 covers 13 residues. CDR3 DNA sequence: TGTGCTACATCGAGAGGGTGGGCAGATACGCAGTATTTT. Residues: CATSRGWADTQYF.

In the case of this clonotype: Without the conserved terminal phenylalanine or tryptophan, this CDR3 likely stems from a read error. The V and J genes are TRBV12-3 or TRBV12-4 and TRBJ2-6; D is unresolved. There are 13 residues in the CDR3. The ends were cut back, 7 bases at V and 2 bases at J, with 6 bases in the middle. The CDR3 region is CASTLAGANVLTL. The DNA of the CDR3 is TGTGCCAGCACATTAGCTGGGGCCAACGTCCTGACTCTC.

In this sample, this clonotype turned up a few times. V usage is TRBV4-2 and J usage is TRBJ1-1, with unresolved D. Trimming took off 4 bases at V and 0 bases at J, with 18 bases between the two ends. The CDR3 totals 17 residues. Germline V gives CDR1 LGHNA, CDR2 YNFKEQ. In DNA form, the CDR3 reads TGTGCCAGCAGCCTCCGGCTAGAGGGTGAAATGAACACTGAAGCTTTCTTT. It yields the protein CASSLRLEGEMNTEAFF.

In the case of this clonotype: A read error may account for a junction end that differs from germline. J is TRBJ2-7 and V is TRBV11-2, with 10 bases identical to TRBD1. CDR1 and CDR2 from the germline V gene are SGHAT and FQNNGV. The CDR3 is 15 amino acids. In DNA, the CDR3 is TGTGCCAGCAGCGTAGACCGGGACAGGGGATTTATGCAGTACTTC. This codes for CASSVDRDRGFMQYF.

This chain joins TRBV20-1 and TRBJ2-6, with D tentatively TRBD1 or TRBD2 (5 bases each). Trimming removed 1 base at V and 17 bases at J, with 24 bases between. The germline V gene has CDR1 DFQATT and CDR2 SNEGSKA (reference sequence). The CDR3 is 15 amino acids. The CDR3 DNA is TGCAGTGCTAGAGGTACCGGAGTCGGGGCCAATGTCTTGACTTTC. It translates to CSARGTGVGANVLTF.

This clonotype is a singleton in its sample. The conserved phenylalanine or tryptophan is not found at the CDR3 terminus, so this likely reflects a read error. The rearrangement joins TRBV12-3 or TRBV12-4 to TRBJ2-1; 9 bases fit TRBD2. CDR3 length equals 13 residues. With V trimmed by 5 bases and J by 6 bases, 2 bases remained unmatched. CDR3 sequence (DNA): TGTGCCAGCAGTAGCGGGGGGACCAATGAGCAGTTCCTC. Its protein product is CASSSGGTNEQFL.

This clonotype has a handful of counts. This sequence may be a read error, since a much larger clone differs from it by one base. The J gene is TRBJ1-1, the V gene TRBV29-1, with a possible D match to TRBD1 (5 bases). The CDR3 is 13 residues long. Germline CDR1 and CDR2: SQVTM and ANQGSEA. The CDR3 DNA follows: TGCAGCGTCTCCAGCCAGGGCTCCGTTGAAACTTTCTTT. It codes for CSVSSQGSVETFF.

The CDR3 coding sequence is TGTGCCAGCAGTTTCCATGCGGCAGGGGGCGGTGGCTACACCTTC. Protein sequence: CASSFHAAGGGGYTF. V gene TRBV12-3 or TRBV12-4 combines with J gene TRBJ1-2; 8 bases agree with TRBD1. The length of the CDR3 is 15 residues. The ends lost 3 bases at V and 7 bases at J; junction bases unmatched: 10.

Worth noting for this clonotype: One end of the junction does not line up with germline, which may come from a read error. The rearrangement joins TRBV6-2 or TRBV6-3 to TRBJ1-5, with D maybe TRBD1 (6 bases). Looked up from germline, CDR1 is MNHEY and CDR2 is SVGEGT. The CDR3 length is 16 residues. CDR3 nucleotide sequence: TGTGCCAGCAGTCCAAAACCAGGGGCCAGCAATCGGCCCCAGCATTTT. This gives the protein CASSPKPGASNRPQHF.

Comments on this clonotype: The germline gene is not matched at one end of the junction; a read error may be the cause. The CDR3: CAWSVGYQETLYF. CDR3 in DNA: TGTGCCTGGAGTGTAGGGTATCAAGAGACCCTGTACTTC. V and J are TRBV30 and TRBJ2-5, with unresolved D. The CDR3 totals 13 residues. Germline values: CDR1 GTSNPN, CDR2 SVGIG (reference sequence).

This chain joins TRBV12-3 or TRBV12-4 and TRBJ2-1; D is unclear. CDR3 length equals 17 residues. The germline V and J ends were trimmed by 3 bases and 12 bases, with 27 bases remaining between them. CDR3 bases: TGTGCCAGCAGTTTTCTGCAAGGGCCTATAGGTGGCCATGGGCAGTTCTTC. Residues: CASSFLQGPIGGHGQFF.

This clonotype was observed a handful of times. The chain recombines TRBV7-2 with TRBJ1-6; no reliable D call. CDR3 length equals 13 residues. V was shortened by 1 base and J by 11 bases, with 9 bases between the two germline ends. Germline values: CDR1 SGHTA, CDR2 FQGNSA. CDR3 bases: TGTGCCAGCAGCTTAGTTCGGGTGGCACCCCTCCACTTT. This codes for CASSLVRVAPLHF. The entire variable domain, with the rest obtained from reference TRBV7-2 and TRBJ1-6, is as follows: GAGVSQSPSNKVTEKGKDVELRCDPISGHTALYWYRQSLGQGLEFLIYFQGNSAPDKSGLPSDRFSAERTGGSVSTLTIQRTQQEDSAVYLCASSLVRVAPLHFGNGTRLTVT.

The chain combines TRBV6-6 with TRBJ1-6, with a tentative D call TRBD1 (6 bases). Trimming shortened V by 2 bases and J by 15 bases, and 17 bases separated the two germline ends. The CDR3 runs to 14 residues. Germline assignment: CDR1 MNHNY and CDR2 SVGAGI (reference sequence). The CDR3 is CASSYMGADSFLHF. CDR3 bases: TGTGCCAGCAGTTACATGGGGGCAGACTCATTCCTCCACTTT.

CDR3 coding DNA: TGTGCCAGCAGCGCTCAGGGACAGGGGACGAACGGGGAGCTGTTTTTT. This sequence encodes CASSAQGQGTNGELFF. The chain recombines TRBV5-6 with TRBJ2-2, with TRBD1 matching 10 bases. Trimming removed 4 bases from V and 7 bases from J; junction bases left unmatched: 10. The germline V gene has CDR1 SGHDT and CDR2 YYEEEE. The CDR3 loop spans 16 amino acids.

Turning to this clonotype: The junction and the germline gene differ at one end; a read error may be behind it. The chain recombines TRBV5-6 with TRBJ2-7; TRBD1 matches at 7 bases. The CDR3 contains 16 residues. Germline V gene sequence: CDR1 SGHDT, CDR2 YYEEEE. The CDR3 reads CTSSLGPRQGLNEQYF. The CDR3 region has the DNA TGTACCAGCAGCTTGGGTCCGCGACAGGGTCTCAACGAACAGTACTTC.

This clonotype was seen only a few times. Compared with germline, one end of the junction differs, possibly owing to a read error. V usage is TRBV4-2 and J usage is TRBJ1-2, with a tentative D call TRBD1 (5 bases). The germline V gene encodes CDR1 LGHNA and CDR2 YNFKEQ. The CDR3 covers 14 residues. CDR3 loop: CAGSQDSLNYGYTF. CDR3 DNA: TGTGCCGGCAGCCAAGACAGCCTGAACTATGGCTACACCTTC.

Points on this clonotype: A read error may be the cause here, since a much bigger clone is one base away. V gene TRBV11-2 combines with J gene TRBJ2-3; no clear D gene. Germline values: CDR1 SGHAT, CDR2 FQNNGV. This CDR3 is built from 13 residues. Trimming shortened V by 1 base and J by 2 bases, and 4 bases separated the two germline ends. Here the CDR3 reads CASSLALTDTQYF. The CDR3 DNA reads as TGTGCCAGCAGCTTAGCACTCACAGATACGCAGTATTTT.

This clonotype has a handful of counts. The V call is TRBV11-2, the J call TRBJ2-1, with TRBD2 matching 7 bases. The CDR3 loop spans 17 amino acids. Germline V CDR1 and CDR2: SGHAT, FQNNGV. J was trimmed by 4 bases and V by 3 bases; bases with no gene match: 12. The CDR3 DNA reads TGTGCCAGCAGCTTCTTCGCGACTAGCAGAACTTACAATGAGCAGTTCTTC. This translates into CASSFFATSRTYNEQFF.

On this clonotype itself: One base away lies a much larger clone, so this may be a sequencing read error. The CDR3, as DNA: TGCGCCAGCAGCCGATCTAGCGGATTCTCAATCTCCTACAATGAGCAGTTCTTC. Protein sequence: CASSRSSGFSISYNEQFF. The V call is TRBV4-3, the J call TRBJ2-1, with 7 bases fitting TRBD2. CDR1 is LGHNA and CDR2 is YSLEER in the germline V gene. The V and J ends lost 4 bases and 0 bases, in that order; junction bases with no gene match: 12. The CDR3 is 18 amino acids.

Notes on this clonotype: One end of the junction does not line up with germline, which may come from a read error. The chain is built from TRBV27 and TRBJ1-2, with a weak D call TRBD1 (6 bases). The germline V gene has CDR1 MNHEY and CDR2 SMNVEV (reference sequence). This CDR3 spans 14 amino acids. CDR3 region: CASSLGQKISRYTF. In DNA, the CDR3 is TGTGCGAGCAGTCTCGGACAGAAAATATCGCGCTACACCTTC.

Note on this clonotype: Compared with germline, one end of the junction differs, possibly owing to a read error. In nucleotides, the CDR3 is TGTGCCAGCAGATTAGATCGAAATCGCCTGGGGCAGTACTTC. It codes for CASRLDRNRLGQYF. J is TRBJ2-7 and V is TRBV11-2; D is undetermined. CDR1 and CDR2 (germline): SGHAT, FQNNGV. The CDR3 is made up of 14 amino acids. Looking up the rest from reference TRBV11-2 and TRBJ2-7 gives the full variable domain: EAGVAQSPRYKIIEKRQSVAFWCNPISGHATLYWYQQILGQGPKLLIQFQNNGVVDDSQLPKDRFSAERLKGVDSTLKIQPAKLEDSAVYLCASRLDRNRLGQYFGPGTRLTVT.

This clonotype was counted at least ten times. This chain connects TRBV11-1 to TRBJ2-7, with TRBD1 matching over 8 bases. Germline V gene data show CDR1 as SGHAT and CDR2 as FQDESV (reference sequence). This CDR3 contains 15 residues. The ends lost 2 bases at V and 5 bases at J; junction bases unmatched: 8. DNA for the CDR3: TGTGCCAGCAGCTTATGGGGCAGGGGGCTCGACGAGCAGTACTTC. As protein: CASSLWGRGLDEQYF.

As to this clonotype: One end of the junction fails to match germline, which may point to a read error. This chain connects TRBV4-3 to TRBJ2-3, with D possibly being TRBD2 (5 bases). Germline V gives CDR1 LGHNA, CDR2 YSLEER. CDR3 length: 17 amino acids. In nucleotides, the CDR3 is TGCGCCAGCAGCCTAGTAATGAGCGGAGCAAACACAGATACGCAGTTTTTT. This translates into CASSLVMSGANTDTQFF.

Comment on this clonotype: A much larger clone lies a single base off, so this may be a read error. The CDR3 region is CSTNPQGPNTGELFF. CDR3 DNA: TGCAGTACTAATCCACAGGGGCCGAACACCGGGGAGCTGTTTTTT. The V call is TRBV20-1, the J call TRBJ2-2; 7 nucleotides match TRBD1. Trimming at V came to 8 bases and at J to 0 bases, leaving 9 bases not matched to a gene. The CDR3 consists of 15 residues. Germline loops: CDR1 DFQATT, CDR2 SNEGSKA (reference sequence).

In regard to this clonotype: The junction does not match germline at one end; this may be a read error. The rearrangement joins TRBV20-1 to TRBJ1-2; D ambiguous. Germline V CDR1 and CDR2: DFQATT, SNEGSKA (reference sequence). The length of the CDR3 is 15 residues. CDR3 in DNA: TGCAATGCTAGAGATGCCTTCTATCCTAGCTATGGCTACACCTTC. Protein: CNARDAFYPSYGYTF.

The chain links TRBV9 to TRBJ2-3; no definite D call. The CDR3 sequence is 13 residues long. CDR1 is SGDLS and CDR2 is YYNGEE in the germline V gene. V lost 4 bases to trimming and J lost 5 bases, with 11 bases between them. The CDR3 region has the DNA TGTGCCAGCAGCCTCTCCAATGGAGATACGCAGTATTTT. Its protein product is CASSLSNGDTQYF.